This T cell receptor beta chain was identified during a study of cytomegalovirus exposure and HLA in healthy donors. General study results and limits: Later genetic work tied a missense DCLRE1C variant to beta-chain V and J trimming. In a later analysis, HLA-associated beta chains showed higher expansion and lower generation probabilities than comparable chains.

As regards this clone: The antigen is not known.

The CDR3 consists of 14 residues. Per the germline V gene, CDR1 is MRHNA and CDR2 is SNTAGT. V shed 7 bases, J shed 7 bases, and the junction held 5 bases outside the gene matches. Use of 60 Vbeta and 13 Jbeta primers characterized the PCR. The table came from immunoSEQ multiplex PCR; TCRdb's copy has only in-frame clones and leaves some out. The sample includes fewer than 110,000 clones, around 67% of them seen just once. The sequence derives from a woman between 50 and 59 years old in good health and CMV-seronegative. This chain joins TRBV6-4 and TRBJ2-1; 12 bases map to TRBD2. The sample consisted of PBMCs. The DNA of the CDR3 is TGTGCCAGCACCGGACTAGCGGGGTTTAATGAGCAGTTCTTC. This gives the protein CASTGLAGFNEQFF.